These 6 T cell receptor beta chains share one sample of origin, sequenced in a study of regulatory T cells in long-lasting Graves disease. Time point noted: persistent/refractory GD, antithyroid drugs over 5 years with positive TRAb. The authors made the TCR library using RNA they extracted from PBMCs. For TCR beta, libraries came from iRepertoire HTBI primers and Arm-PCR of CDR3 regions. TCRdb used MiXCR to reprocess the multiplex PCR reads, holding one entry per CDR3 protein. The data contain around 400,000 distinct CDR3 sequences, more than 20% of them singletons. The source was peripheral blood mononuclear cells (PBMCs), collected when the disease was refractory, from a patient treated with antithyroid drugs. These receptor sequences come from a woman aged 40-49 years with Graves disease.

The rearrangement links TRBV6-2 or TRBV6-3 to TRBJ2-3; D not certain. The V gene lost 11 bases and the J gene lost 6 bases, with 21 bases spanning the gap. This CDR3 contains 14 residues. Germline CDR1 reads MNHEY; CDR2 reads SVGEGT. CDR3 in amino acids: CACTITELSDTQYF. CDR3 bases: TGTGCCTGCACTATAACCGAACTTTCGGATACGCAGTATTTT.

This clonotype was counted ten times or more. The gene calls are TRBV12-3 or TRBV12-4 and TRBJ2-7; D is uncertain. V was trimmed by 3 bases and J by 1 base, leaving 13 bases between them. This CDR3 spans 15 amino acids. The CDR3 DNA reads as TGTGCCAGCAGTTTCTCTCCTGCAGGATCCTACGAGCAGTACTTC. Its protein product is CASSFSPAGSYEQYF.

Many counts were recorded for this clonotype. The chain combines TRBV12-5 with TRBJ1-5; 7 nucleotides match TRBD1. The V segment lost 2 bases and the J segment 3 bases; nucleotides outside the gene matches: 4. The germline V gene encodes CDR1 LGHNT and CDR2 FRNRAP. This CDR3 has 15 residues. DNA of the CDR3: TGTGCTAGTGGTTTGAGACAGGGCCTCAATCAGCCCCAGCATTTT. This sequence encodes CASGLRQGLNQPQHF. Supplemented by reference TRBV12-5 and TRBJ1-5, the full variable domain reads DARVTQTPRHKVTEMGQEVTMRCQPILGHNTVFWYRQTMMQGLELLAYFRNRAPLDDSGMPKDRFSAEMPDATLATLKIQPSEPRDSAVYFCASGLRQGLNQPQHFGDGTRLSIL.

This sequence joins TRBV20-1 and TRBJ1-4, with D tentatively TRBD1 (5 bases). The CDR3 sequence is 13 residues long. Germline lookup yields CDR1 DFQATT and CDR2 SNEGSKA (reference sequence). V was cut by 0 bases and J by 12 bases, with 14 bases left in between. CDR3 in DNA: TGCAGTGCTAGAGATTGGTCAGGGTTGCAACTGTTTTTT. As protein: CSARDWSGLQLFF.

The chain combines TRBV6-5 with TRBJ1-1; 11 nucleotides align to TRBD1. Germline V gene sequence: CDR1 MNHEY, CDR2 SVGAGI. There are 15 residues in the CDR3. J lost 5 bases, V lost 2 bases, and 4 bases had no gene match. The CDR3 coding sequence is TGTGCCAGCAGTTACACGGGACAGGGGGGAACTGAAGCTTTCTTT. Protein: CASSYTGQGGTEAFF.

The chain combines TRBV20-1 with TRBJ1-6; TRBD1 agrees at 8 bases. The CDR3 is 13 residues long. Trimming at V came to 5 bases and at J to 8 bases, leaving 5 bases not matched to a gene. The germline V gene has CDR1 DFQATT and CDR2 SNEGSKA (reference sequence). DNA for the CDR3: TGCAGTGCTGCTACAGGGGGACATTCACCCCTCCACTTT. It yields the protein CSAATGGHSPLHF.